A single sample gave rise to the 26 T cell receptor beta chains below, sequenced in a study of T cell repertoires in MIS-A myocarditis. The data were produced by immunoSEQ multiplex PCR, yet TCRdb's version contains in-frame clones alone and is incomplete. The sample consists of 11,000 or so clones, roughly 83% of them appearing once. The source material was right ventricle heart tissue obtained at autopsy. The receptors were gathered from a man between 18 and 35 years old with fulminant myocarditis from multisystem inflammatory syndrome in adults (MIS-A) after COVID-19.

J is TRBJ2-1 and V is TRBV24-1; unclear D gene. The CDR3 covers 14 residues. Germline CDR1 KGHDR, CDR2 SFDVKD. V was shortened by 0 bases and J by 5 bases, with 7 bases between the two germline ends. The CDR3 DNA reads as TGTGCCACCAGTGATTTGCGGTTCGACAATGAGCAGTTCTTC. Translated: CATSDLRFDNEQFF.

This chain links TRBV27 with TRBJ2-7, with D maybe TRBD1 (5 bases). This CDR3 has 14 residues. Germline V gene data show CDR1 as MNHEY and CDR2 as SMNVEV (reference sequence). V was trimmed by 3 bases and J by 0 bases, leaving 9 bases between them. In DNA, the CDR3 is TGTGCCAGCAGTTTCAGGGCCGGCTCCTACGAGCAGTACTTC. Residues: CASSFRAGSYEQYF.

The sample holds a few counts of this clone. This rearrangement joins TRBV5-6 to TRBJ1-2; TRBD1 is a possible D gene (5 bases). CDR3 length: 14 residues. Germline CDR1 SGHDT, CDR2 YYEEEE. The ends were cut back, 0 bases at V and 5 bases at J, with 11 bases in the middle. The CDR3 region is CASSLAISGYGYTF. The CDR3 DNA follows: TGTGCCAGCAGCTTGGCCATTTCAGGGTATGGCTACACCTTC.

The chain employs TRBV10-3 and TRBJ1-2; unclear D gene. The germline CDR1 and CDR2 sequences are ENHRY and SYGVKD. With 4 bases removed from V and 8 bases from J, the gap between germline ends came to 8 bases. The CDR3 sequence is 11 residues long. The CDR3 loop is CAISAGLGYTF. The DNA for the CDR3 is TGTGCCATCAGTGCAGGTCTAGGCTACACCTTC.

This clone was counted only a few times. The J gene is TRBJ2-5, the V gene TRBV18; 10 bases are a match to TRBD1. Germline loops: CDR1 KGHSH, CDR2 LQKENI. This CDR3 spans 15 amino acids. The V segment lost 4 bases and the J segment 5 bases; nucleotides outside the gene matches: 7. CDR3 in DNA: TGTGCCAGCTCACTTGATCGACAGGGGGCGGAGACCCAGTACTTC. Its translation: CASSLDRQGAETQYF.

The rearrangement links TRBV20-1 to TRBJ1-2; D unclear. Germline values: CDR1 DFQATT, CDR2 SNEGSKA (reference sequence). Trimming took off 3 bases at V and 10 bases at J, with 12 bases between the two ends. The CDR3 has 11 residues. The CDR3: CSASSGQHYTF. In DNA, the CDR3 is TGCAGTGCTAGTTCGGGCCAGCACTACACCTTC.

The chain is built from TRBV3-1 (or the pseudogene TRBV3-2) and TRBJ2-7; tentative D call: TRBD2 (5 bases). V was cut by 4 bases and J by 0 bases, with 10 bases left in between. The CDR3 consists of 14 residues. Germline CDR1 and CDR2: LGHDT and YNNKEL (reference sequence). CDR3 DNA: TGTGCCAGCAGCCTGTTCGGGGACTCCTACGAGCAGTACTTC. Translation: CASSLFGDSYEQYF.

V and J are TRBV19 and TRBJ1-2; D unresolved. From germline, CDR1 is LNHDA and CDR2 SQIVND (reference sequence). The V end lost 6 bases, the J end lost 6 bases, and 20 bases lay between the germline ends. The CDR3 is 15 amino acids. For the CDR3, the DNA is TGTGCCAGTAGCATCGACCCTATTCTCCTAAATGGCTACACCTTC. This encodes CASSIDPILLNGYTF.

This clone is a singleton in its sample. The CDR3 spells CASASWGAKTQYF. The CDR3 bases are TGTGCCAGCGCATCCTGGGGGGCGAAGACGCAGTATTTT. V gene TRBV28 combines with J gene TRBJ2-3; perhaps D is TRBD1 or TRBD2 (6 bases each). V shed 8 bases and J shed 9 bases, with 18 bases lying between them. The CDR3 has 13 amino acids. Germline lookup yields CDR1 MDHEN and CDR2 SYDVKM. The whole variable domain, remainder taken from reference TRBV28 and TRBJ2-3, is DVKVTQSSRYLVKRTGEKVFLECVQDMDHENMFWYRQDPGLGLRLIYFSYDVKMKEKGDIPEGYSVSREKKERFSLILESASTNQTSMYLCASASWGAKTQYFGPGTRLTVL.

In its sample, this clone is medium-sized. The chain has TRBV10-2 and TRBJ1-5; D possibly corresponds to TRBD1 (5 bases). This CDR3 spans 14 amino acids. The V end was cut by 0 bases, the J end by 6 bases, with 9 bases between. Germline lookup yields CDR1 WSHSY and CDR2 SAAADI. The CDR3: CASSESGTGQPQHF. The CDR3 coding sequence is TGCGCCAGCAGTGAGTCCGGGACGGGTCAGCCCCAGCATTTT.

The table lists this clone with a count of one. The rearrangement links TRBV7-2 to TRBJ2-3, with 15 nucleotides matching TRBD2. Germline trimming cut 5 bases from V and 5 bases from J; bases unmatched to any gene: 8. CDR3 size: 17 residues. In germline, CDR1 is SGHTA, CDR2 FQGNSA. The CDR3 spells CASSPRTSGGAGDTQYF. In DNA form, the CDR3 reads TGTGCCAGCAGCCCCCGGACTAGCGGGGGGGCGGGAGATACGCAGTATTTT. The complete variable domain, with remaining parts taken from reference TRBV7-2 and TRBJ2-3, reads GAGVSQSPSNKVTEKGKDVELRCDPISGHTALYWYRQSLGQGLEFLIYFQGNSAPDKSGLPSDRFSAERTGGSVSTLTIQRTQQEDSAVYLCASSPRTSGGAGDTQYFGPGTRLTVL.

This clone was recorded only once. The chain is built from TRBV27 and TRBJ1-6; 7 nucleotides line up with TRBD1. Germline trimming cut 5 bases from V and 4 bases from J; bases unmatched to any gene: 17. CDR1 and CDR2 from the germline V gene are MNHEY and SMNVEV (reference sequence). The CDR3 spans 19 residues. CDR3 nucleotide sequence: TGTGCCAGCAGTCACCTTTACGGACAGGAGGGATCATATAATTCACCCCTCCACTTT. The encoded protein is CASSHLYGQEGSYNSPLHF.

The rearrangement uses TRBV6-6 and TRBJ2-7, with D possibly being TRBD1 (6 bases). Trimming pared 8 bases from V and 0 bases from J, leaving 17 bases between. The CDR3 length is 15 residues. Germline assignment: CDR1 MNHNY and CDR2 SVGAGI (reference sequence). CDR3 in DNA: TGTGCCAGCCTCTCGACCGGACAGCCCTCCTACGAGCAGTACTTC. Residues: CASLSTGQPSYEQYF.

The chain links TRBV7-9 to TRBJ1-2, with D possibly being TRBD1 (5 bases). This CDR3 spans 14 amino acids. Germline-derived CDR1 and CDR2 are SEHNR and FQNEAQ (reference sequence). V dropped 4 bases and J dropped 7 bases, with 16 bases sitting between them. The CDR3 DNA follows: TGTGCCAGCAGCTACGGGGCAGGTACTATTGGCTACACCTTC. Translating gives CASSYGAGTIGYTF.

The V and J genes are TRBV4-2 and TRBJ1-5; 7 bases align to TRBD1. Trimming at V came to 3 bases and at J to 7 bases, leaving 15 bases not matched to a gene. The CDR3 totals 17 residues. Per germline, CDR1 LGHNA and CDR2 YNFKEQ. The CDR3 DNA is TGTGCCAGCAGCCATAGTCTTACAGGGGACAACGGGCAGCCCCAGCATTTT. It specifies CASSHSLTGDNGQPQHF.

This sequence joins TRBV5-1 and TRBJ2-1; 8 positions agree with TRBD1. CDR3 length: 17 amino acids. Looked up from germline, CDR1 is SGHRS and CDR2 is YFSETQ. Germline trimming cut 0 bases from V and 3 bases from J; bases unmatched to any gene: 8. Here the CDR3 DNA reads TGCGCCAGCAGCTTGGATTCCGGACAGGGTCGCTACAATGAGCAGTTCTTC. It is translated as CASSLDSGQGRYNEQFF.

The rearrangement links TRBV2 to TRBJ2-1, with a weak D call TRBD2 (6 bases). The CDR3 contains 15 residues. Deletions cut 8 bases from V and 6 bases from J, with 20 bases between. Germline V gene sequence: CDR1 SNHLY, CDR2 FYNNEI. CDR3 region: CASLRDPSVFNEQFF. CDR3 DNA: TGTGCCAGCTTGCGGGACCCGTCCGTTTTCAATGAGCAGTTCTTC.

This clone occurred a few times. The genes are TRBV6-2 or TRBV6-3 and TRBJ2-7, with no clear D. This CDR3 is built from 17 residues. V dropped 0 bases and J dropped 3 bases, with 18 bases sitting between them. Germline V gene data show CDR1 as MNHEY and CDR2 as SVGEGT. The CDR3 region is CASSYSSTEPGGYEQYF. Here the CDR3 DNA reads TGTGCCAGCAGTTACTCCTCGACTGAGCCGGGTGGCTACGAGCAGTACTTC.

The chain uses TRBV18 and TRBJ2-1; TRBD2 is a possible D gene (6 bases). Trimming removed 3 bases from V and 4 bases from J, with 13 bases in between. The CDR3 is 15 residues long. Per the germline V gene, CDR1 is KGHSH and CDR2 is LQKENI. CDR3 region: CASSPGLEQYNEQFF. The CDR3 region has the DNA TGTGCCAGCTCACCGGGACTCGAACAGTACAATGAGCAGTTCTTC.

This chain uses TRBV18 with TRBJ1-6; no firm D call. Germline V gives CDR1 KGHSH, CDR2 LQKENI. V was pared by 1 base and J by 5 bases, with 6 bases between. The CDR3 spans 14 residues. The chain's CDR3 is CASSPRQNNSPLHF. The CDR3 region has the DNA TGTGCCAGCTCACCACGGCAGAATAATTCACCCCTCCACTTT.

This chain links TRBV10-3 with TRBJ1-1; no firm D call. CDR1 and CDR2 from the germline V gene are ENHRY and SYGVKD. Trimming left V 10 bases short and J 4 bases short, with 13 bases between. The CDR3 sequence is 12 residues long. The CDR3 region is CATNAPGTEAFF. The CDR3 DNA follows: TGTGCCACTAATGCCCCGGGCACTGAAGCTTTCTTT.

This clone was detected a few times. This chain's CDR3 is CASSLYEQYF. The CDR3 nucleotides are TGTGCCAGCAGCTTGTACGAGCAGTACTTC. The chain is built from TRBV5-4 and TRBJ2-7; D gene uncertain. The CDR3 length is 10 residues. The ends were cut back, 1 base at V and 4 bases at J, with 0 bases in the middle. Germline CDR1 and CDR2: SGHNT and YYREEE (reference sequence).

The rearrangement joins TRBV24-1 to TRBJ1-2; the D is unclear. The CDR3 is 14 amino acids. V dropped 2 bases and J dropped 2 bases, with 8 bases sitting between them. The germline gives CDR1 KGHDR, CDR2 SFDVKD. Here the CDR3 reads CATSDSLDNYGYTF. CDR3 nucleotide sequence: TGTGCCACCAGTGATTCCCTGGACAACTATGGCTACACCTTC.

The genes are TRBV5-6 and TRBJ2-1, with TRBD1 matching over 10 bases. J lost 6 bases, V lost 3 bases, and 6 bases had no gene match. The CDR3 contains 15 residues. Germline loops: CDR1 SGHDT, CDR2 YYEEEE. The CDR3 protein is CASSYGGDRGNEQFF. The CDR3 region has the DNA TGTGCCAGCAGCTATGGGGGGGACAGGGGCAATGAGCAGTTCTTC.

The J gene is TRBJ1-2, the V gene TRBV9; D unclear. Germline assignment: CDR1 SGDLS and CDR2 YYNGEE. V gave up 0 bases and J gave up 4 bases, with 13 bases separating them. The CDR3 spans 15 residues. In DNA, the CDR3 is TGTGCCAGCAGCGTAGGGGCTGACGGAAGCTATGGCTACACCTTC. Translated, it gives CASSVGADGSYGYTF.

The gene calls are TRBV2 and TRBJ2-7; D is possibly TRBD2 (5 bases). In germline, CDR1 is SNHLY, CDR2 FYNNEI. Trimming cost V 7 bases and J 2 bases, with 12 bases left between them. This CDR3 has 13 amino acids. The CDR3 nucleotides read TGTGCCAGCAAGATAGCCGGGACCTACGAGCAGTACTTC. It translates to CASKIAGTYEQYF.